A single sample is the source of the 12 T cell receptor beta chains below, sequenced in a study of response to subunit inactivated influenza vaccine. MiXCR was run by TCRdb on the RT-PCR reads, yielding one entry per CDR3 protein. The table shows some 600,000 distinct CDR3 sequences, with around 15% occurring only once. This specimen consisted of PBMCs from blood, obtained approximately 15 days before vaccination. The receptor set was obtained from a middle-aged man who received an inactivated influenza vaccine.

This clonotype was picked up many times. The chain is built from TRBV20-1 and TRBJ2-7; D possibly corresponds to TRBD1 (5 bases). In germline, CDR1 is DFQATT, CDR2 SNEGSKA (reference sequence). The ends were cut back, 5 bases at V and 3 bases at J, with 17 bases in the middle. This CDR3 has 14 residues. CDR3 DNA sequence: TGCAGTGCTTGTAACAGGCGTGGTGTCTACGAGCAGTACTTC. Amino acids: CSACNRRGVYEQYF.

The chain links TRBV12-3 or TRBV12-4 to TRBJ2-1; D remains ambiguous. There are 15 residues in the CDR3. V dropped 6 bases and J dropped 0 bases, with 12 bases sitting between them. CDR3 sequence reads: CASRPRSSSYNEQFF. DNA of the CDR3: TGTGCCAGCAGGCCAAGGTCGAGCTCCTACAATGAGCAGTTCTTC.

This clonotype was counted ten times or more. The CDR3 coding sequence is TGTGCCAGCAGTTCCTCATTAGCCAAAAACATTCAGTACTTC. Protein: CASSSSLAKNIQYF. The chain links TRBV6-5 to TRBJ2-4, with D unresolved. CDR1 MNHEY and CDR2 SVGAGI come from the germline V gene. The CDR3 covers 14 residues. Trimming removed 4 bases at V and 0 bases at J, with 7 bases between.

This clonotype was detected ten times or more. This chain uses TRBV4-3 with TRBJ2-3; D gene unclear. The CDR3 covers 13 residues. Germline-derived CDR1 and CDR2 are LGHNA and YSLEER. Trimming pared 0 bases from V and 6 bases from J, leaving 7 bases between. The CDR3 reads CASSQELIDTQYF. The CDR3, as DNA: TGCGCCAGCAGCCAAGAACTAATTGATACGCAGTATTTT.

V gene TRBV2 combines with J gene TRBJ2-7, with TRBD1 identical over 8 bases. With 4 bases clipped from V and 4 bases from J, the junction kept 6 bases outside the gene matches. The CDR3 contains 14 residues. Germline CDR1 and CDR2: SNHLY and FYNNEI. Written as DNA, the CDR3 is TGTGCCAGCAGTGGCGACAGGGGAGTTTACGAGCAGTACTTC. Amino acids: CASSGDRGVYEQYF.

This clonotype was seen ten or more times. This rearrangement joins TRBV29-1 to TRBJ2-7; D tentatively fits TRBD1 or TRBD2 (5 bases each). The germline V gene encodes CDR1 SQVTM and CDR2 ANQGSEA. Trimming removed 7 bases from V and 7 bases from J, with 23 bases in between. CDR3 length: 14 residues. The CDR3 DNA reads TGCAGCGCTGGAGCCGCCGGGGCCTCGGGGGAGCAGTACTTC. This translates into CSAGAAGASGEQYF.

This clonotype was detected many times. In DNA form, the CDR3 reads TGTGCCAGCAGTCTACAGGGGGCGGGCACCGGGGAGCTGTTTTTT. Protein product: CASSLQGAGTGELFF. V is TRBV12-3 or TRBV12-4 and J is TRBJ2-2; 9 positions agree with TRBD1. Trimming took 5 bases from V and 4 from J; bases not matched to a gene: 5. This CDR3 spans 15 amino acids.

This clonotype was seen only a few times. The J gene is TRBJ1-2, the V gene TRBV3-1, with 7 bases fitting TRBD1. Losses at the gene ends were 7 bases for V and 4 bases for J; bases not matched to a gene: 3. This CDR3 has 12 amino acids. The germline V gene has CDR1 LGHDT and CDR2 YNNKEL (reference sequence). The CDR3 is CASNRQGYGYTF. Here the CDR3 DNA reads TGTGCCAGCAATAGACAGGGCTATGGCTACACCTTC.

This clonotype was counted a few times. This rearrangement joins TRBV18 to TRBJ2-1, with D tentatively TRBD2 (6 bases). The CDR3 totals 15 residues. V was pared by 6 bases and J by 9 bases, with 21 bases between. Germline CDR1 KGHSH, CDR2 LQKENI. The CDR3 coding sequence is TGTGCCAGCTCCGCCGGCAGAACGGGAGCCGGTGAGCAGTTCTTC. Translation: CASSAGRTGAGEQFF.

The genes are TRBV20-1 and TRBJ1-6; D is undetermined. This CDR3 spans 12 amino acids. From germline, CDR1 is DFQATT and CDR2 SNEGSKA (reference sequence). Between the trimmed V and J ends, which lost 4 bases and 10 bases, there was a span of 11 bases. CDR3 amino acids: CSAIGPGSPLHF. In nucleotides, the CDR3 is TGCAGTGCTATCGGACCTGGCTCACCCCTCCACTTT.

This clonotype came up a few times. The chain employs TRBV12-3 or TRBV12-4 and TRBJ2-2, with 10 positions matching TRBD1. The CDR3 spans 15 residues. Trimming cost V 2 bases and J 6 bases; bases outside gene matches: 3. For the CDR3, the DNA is TGTGCCAGCAGTTTAAGGACAGGGGGATCCGGGGAGCTGTTTTTT. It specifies CASSLRTGGSGELFF.

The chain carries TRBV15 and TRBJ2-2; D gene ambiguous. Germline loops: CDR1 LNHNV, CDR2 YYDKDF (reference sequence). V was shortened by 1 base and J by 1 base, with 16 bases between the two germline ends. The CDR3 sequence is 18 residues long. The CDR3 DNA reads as TGTGCCACCAGCAGAGCCATTGGTTTTGGCGGGAACACCGGGGAGCTGTTTTTT. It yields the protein CATSRAIGFGGNTGELFF. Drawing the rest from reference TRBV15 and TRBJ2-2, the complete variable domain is DAMVIQNPRYQVTQFGKPVTLSCSQTLNHNVMYWYQQKSSQAPKLLFHYYDKDFNNEADTPDNFQSRRPNTSFCFLDIRSPGLGDTAMYLCATSRAIGFGGNTGELFFGEGSRLTVL.